This T cell receptor beta chain is drawn from a study of OX40 agonist ivuxolimab in advanced cancers. About the study: An anti-OX40 (CD134) antibody with agonistic activity, ivuxolimab, was administered to patients. General study results and limits: By week 6 at 0.1 to 3.0 mg/kg, blood CD4+ and CD8+ T cells had expanded clonally.

TCRdb keeps only in-frame clones here, not all; method: immunoSEQ multiplex PCR. This table holds some 43,000 clones, around nine tenths found once. Germline values: CDR1 SGDLS, CDR2 YYNGEE. The CDR3 loop spans 14 amino acids. V was cut by 9 bases and J by 0 bases, with 16 bases left in between. Note on this clone: Its antigen is not identified.

The sequencing here drew on CD4+ or CD8+ T cells sorted from blood, taken in a trial of the OX40 agonist ivuxolimab. This receptor was taken from an adult with an advanced solid tumor such as melanoma, head and neck, liver or kidney cancer. The chain carries TRBV9 and TRBJ2-7; D is perhaps TRBD2 (6 bases). CDR3 residues: CATSEGPSSYEQYF. The CDR3 region has the DNA TGTGCCACCTCGGAGGGGCCGAGCTCCTACGAGCAGTACTTC.